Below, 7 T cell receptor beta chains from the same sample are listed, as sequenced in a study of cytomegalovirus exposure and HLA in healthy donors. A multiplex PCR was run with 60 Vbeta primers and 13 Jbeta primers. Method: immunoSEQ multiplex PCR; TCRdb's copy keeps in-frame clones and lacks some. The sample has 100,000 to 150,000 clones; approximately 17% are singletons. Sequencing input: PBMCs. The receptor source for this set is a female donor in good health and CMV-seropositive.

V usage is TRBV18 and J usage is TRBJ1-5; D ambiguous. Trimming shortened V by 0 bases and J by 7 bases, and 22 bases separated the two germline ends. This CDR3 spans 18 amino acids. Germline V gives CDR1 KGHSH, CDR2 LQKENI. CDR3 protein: CASSPPNPIYMLAQPQHF. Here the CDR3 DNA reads TGTGCCAGCTCACCACCAAATCCAATTTATATGCTGGCCCAGCCCCAGCATTTT.

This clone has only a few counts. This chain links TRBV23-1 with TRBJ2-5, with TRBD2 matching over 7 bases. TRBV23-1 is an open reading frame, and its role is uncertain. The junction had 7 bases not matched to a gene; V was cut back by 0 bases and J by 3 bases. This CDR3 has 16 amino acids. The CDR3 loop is CASSQSGGAWEETQYF. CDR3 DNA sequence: TGCGCCAGCAGTCAATCGGGAGGGGCATGGGAAGAGACCCAGTACTTC.

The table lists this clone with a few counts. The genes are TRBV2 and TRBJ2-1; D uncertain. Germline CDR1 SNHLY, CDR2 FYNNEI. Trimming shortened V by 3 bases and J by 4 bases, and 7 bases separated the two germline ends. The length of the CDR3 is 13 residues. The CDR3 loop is CASSEVGYNEQFF. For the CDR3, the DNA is TGTGCCAGCAGTGAGGTCGGTTACAATGAGCAGTTCTTC.

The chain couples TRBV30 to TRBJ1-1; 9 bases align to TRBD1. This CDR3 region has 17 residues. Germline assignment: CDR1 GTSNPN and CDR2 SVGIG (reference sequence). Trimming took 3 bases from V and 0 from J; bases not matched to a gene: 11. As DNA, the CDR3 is TGTGCCTGGAGACCCCTAGGGACAGGGAGCATGAACACTGAAGCTTTCTTT. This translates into CAWRPLGTGSMNTEAFF.

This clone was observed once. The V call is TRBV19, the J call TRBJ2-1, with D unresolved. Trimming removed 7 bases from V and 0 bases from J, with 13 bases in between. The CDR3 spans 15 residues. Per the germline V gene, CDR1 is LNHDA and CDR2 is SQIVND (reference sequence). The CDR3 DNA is TGTGCCAGTACTGTGACTCAGAGCTCCTACAATGAGCAGTTCTTC. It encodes CASTVTQSSYNEQFF.

CDR3 DNA: TGCGCCAGCGAAGGGGAGGGGGTCACTGAAGCTTTCTTT. The encoded protein is CASEGEGVTEAFF. The chain is built from TRBV5-1 and TRBJ1-1; tentative D call: TRBD1 (6 bases). The germline gives CDR1 SGHRS, CDR2 YFSETQ. Trimming stripped 7 bases from V and 4 bases from J, with 14 bases between. The CDR3 runs 13 residues.

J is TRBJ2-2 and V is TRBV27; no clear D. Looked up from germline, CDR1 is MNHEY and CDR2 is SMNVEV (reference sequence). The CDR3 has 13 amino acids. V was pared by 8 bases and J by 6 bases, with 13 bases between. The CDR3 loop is CASSGPKPGELFF. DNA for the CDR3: TGTGCCAGCTCTGGTCCTAAGCCCGGGGAGCTGTTTTTT.